This T cell receptor beta chain comes out of a study of regulatory T cells in long-lasting Graves disease. Looking at the study overall: Prior antithyroid drug treatment in newly diagnosed Graves' patients lasted under 3 months.

The TCR beta library used iRepertoire HTBI primers with Arm-PCR amplification of CDR3. MiXCR was run by TCRdb on the multiplex PCR reads, yielding one entry per CDR3 protein. The sample shows 450,000 to 600,000 distinct CDR3 sequences, about 17% of them seen only once. Trimming shortened V by 3 bases and J by 3 bases, and 14 bases separated the two germline ends. Germline V CDR1 and CDR2: MDHEN, SYDVKM. This CDR3 comprises 15 residues. This clonotype was detected ten times or more. Its target is not known. Time point: newly diagnosed GD, antithyroid drugs for less than 3 months. From PBMCs, RNA was extracted and then used to make the TCR library. Graves' disease was diagnosed by American Thyroid Association guidelines. Study-wide results and caveats: Peripheral blood alone, not thyroid tissue, underwent study.

This sample was shared with a second study, whose subject was T cells in Graves' hyperthyroidism and ophthalmopathy. Per that study: Diagnosis relied on clinical symptoms, serum thyroxine and TRAb, thyroid ultrasound and orbital computed tomography.

The chain uses TRBV28 and TRBJ1-1; D gene uncertain. The starting material was peripheral blood mononuclear cells (PBMCs), obtained at new diagnosis, from a patient treated with antithyroid drugs. This receptor was obtained from a man aged 35 to 55 with Graves disease. CDR3 protein: CASSLLVGWDTEAFF. CDR3 DNA: TGTGCCAGCAGTTTGTTGGTTGGGTGGGACACTGAAGCTTTCTTT.